This TCR beta chain is drawn from a study of glioma-infiltrating T cells after dendritic cell vaccination listed by TCRdb under 2016. Regarding the study in general: A cohort of approximately 15 glioblastoma patients from Phase I and II dendritic cell vaccination trials was included, of whom 9 were newly diagnosed and 6 had recurrent disease. Between the early 2000s and the early 2010s, patients were given autologous tumor lysate-pulsed dendritic cell vaccination. Tumor-infiltrating lymphocyte content was quantified and tumor and blood repertoires were compared in dendritic cell-vaccinated glioblastoma patients by deep sequencing of TCR beta CDR3 regions. Patients received three intradermal dendritic cell vaccine injections at biweekly intervals in the arm below the axilla. TCR sequencing metrics, including TIL content and tumor-blood repertoire overlap, were correlated with survival after dendritic cell vaccination. To make the vaccine, monocyte-derived dendritic cells were cultured for 6 to 7 days with IL-4 and GM-CSF and then pulsed overnight with autologous tumor lysate. General findings and caveats noted by the study authors: The TCR overlap response model with three groups was called speculative and said to need prospective validation. The cohort was small and heterogeneous, with few patients having full blood and tumor sets and even fewer initial-recurrent tumor pairs. Higher estimated pretreatment TIL content predicted longer time to progression and overall survival after dendritic cell vaccination. TCR clonality showed no direct relationship with survival, which suggests that a diverse polyclonal response may matter.

Selection of patients required sufficient residual fresh-frozen tumor tissue and over two years of available survival data. An isocitrate dehydrogenase mutation was not carried by any of the glioblastoma patients, although molecular status was otherwise variable. PBMC were collected before vaccination, two weeks after the third vaccination, and at tumor progression when it occurred. The Qiagen DNeasy Blood extraction Kit was used for extraction of genomic DNA. The immunoSEQ assay amplified TCRB CDR3 regions from roughly 2 micrograms of genomic DNA, or from all available DNA when less than that amount was available. For multiplex PCR, 60 forward primers for TCR V beta segments and 13 reverse primers for J beta segments were used. Synthetic control templates were spiked into each sample at limiting dilution to estimate reads per starting template. Sequencing produced 87 bp reads on the Illumina HiSeq System. The published analysis was carried out like this. PCR and sequencing errors were removed by a nearest neighbor algorithm that merged closely related sequences. TCR overlap was defined as the percentage of unique tumor TCR beta sequences that were also found in the peripheral blood of the same patient. TCRdb obtained this table from immuneACCESS and retained in-frame rearrangements with V and J assigned. These tables miss some clones; where compared with another copy, unresolved V genes account for less than half of the shortfall, and the remainder is unexplained. V and J calls and clone size come straight from that table; D and trimming were deduced from the DNA. A total of some 30,000 clones appear in this sample, 85% to 95% of them only once. The ten largest clones capture less than 2.5% of the sample.

Concerning this clone itself: It has no known antigen specificity. No base qualities exist here, and no much larger clone lies one base off it.

V trim: 6 bases; J trim: 4 bases; unmatched bases: 6. In the germline V gene, CDR1 corresponds to WSHSY and CDR2 to SAAADI. From its cysteine to its phenylalanine, the CDR3 spans 15 amino acids. Only the CDR3 region is kept as DNA, spanning 45 bases read in frame from base 1. The chain joins TRBV10-2 to TRBJ2-7, and 13 junction bases match TRBD2. The receptor's source is a human donor with glioblastoma. Source: blood, taken before dendritic cell vaccination. The CDR3 protein sequence reads: CASRTGTSGVYEQYF. The base sequence is TGCGCCAGCAGAACCGGGACTAGCGGGGTATACGAGCAGTACTTC.